These T cell receptor beta chains were read from a single sample in a study of chemoradiotherapy in HPV16-positive cancers. Only in-frame clones appear in the TCRdb table, and some are missing; sequencing was by immunoSEQ multiplex PCR. The data show over 10,000 clones, less than 80% seen once. Sampling was performed from a patient who underwent chemoradiotherapy. These receptor sequences come from a human donor with HPV-associated anogenital cancer. CDR3s include the opening cysteine and the closing phenylalanine or tryptophan. A D gene is named only where the DNA matches it firmly. Where a row states a size, it is once, few, many or the class of an expanded clone; other rows omit it.

clone size,D gene,V gene,J gene,CDR3 protein,CDR3 DNA
.,TRBD1,TRBV15,TRBJ1-6,CATSSPKLRDRVTPLHF,TGTGCCACCAGCAGTCCCAAACTCCGGGACAGGGTTACACCCCTCCACTTT
few,.,TRBV4-1,TRBJ1-5,CASSLSPVSNQPQHF,TGCGCCAGCAGCTTGTCTCCAGTTAGCAATCAGCCCCAGCATTTT
once,.,TRBV28,TRBJ1-1,CASSPAWLIGESTEAFF,TGTGCCAGCAGCCCAGCTTGGTTGATAGGGGAGAGCACTGAAGCTTTCTTT
.,.,TRBV28,TRBJ1-2,CASSHGTVYTF,TGTGCCAGCAGCCACGGGACGGTCTACACCTTC
.,TRBD2,TRBV7-2,TRBJ2-1,CASSYLAGGFEQFF,TGTGCCAGCAGCTACCTAGCGGGGGGTTTTGAGCAGTTCTTC
few,.,TRBV7-2,TRBJ2-1,CASSSPGEPRGNEQFF,TGTGCCAGCAGCTCCCCCGGGGAGCCCAGAGGCAATGAGCAGTTCTTC
medium-sized,.,TRBV27,TRBJ2-1,CASRWGVSPNEQFF,TGTGCCAGCCGTTGGGGGGTCTCCCCGAATGAGCAGTTCTTC
.,.,TRBV2,TRBJ1-1,CASIITGGGTEAFF,TGTGCCAGCATTATTACGGGGGGGGGCACTGAAGCTTTCTTT
.,.,TRBV10-3,TRBJ1-6,CAISDIGRGNSPLHF,TGTGCCATCAGTGATATCGGGCGGGGTAATTCACCCCTCCACTTT
.,.,TRBV28,TRBJ2-6,CASSFVRSSSGANVLTF,TGTGCCAGCAGTTTTGTACGTTCGAGCTCTGGGGCCAACGTCCTGACTTTC
.,.,TRBV5-6,TRBJ1-5,CASSSAPHQPQHF,TGTGCCAGCAGCTCGGCCCCCCATCAGCCCCAGCATTTT
.,.,TRBV29-1,TRBJ2-5,CSVEISTGTLQETQYF,TGCAGCGTTGAGATCTCCACGGGGACCCTTCAAGAGACCCAGTACTTC
.,.,TRBV10-3,TRBJ1-3,CAISDTGAGNTIYF,TGTGCCATCAGTGATACGGGAGCAGGAAACACCATATATTTT
few,.,TRBV19,TRBJ1-6,CASSQGKRSYNSPLHF,TGTGCCAGTAGCCAGGGGAAACGCTCCTATAATTCACCCCTCCACTTT
.,TRBD1,TRBV7-3,TRBJ2-1,CASSPDPRGGQFNEQFF,TGTGCCAGCAGCCCTGACCCCCGAGGGGGCCAATTCAATGAGCAGTTCTTC
.,TRBD1,TRBV2,TRBJ1-5,CASIPLGTGLPHNQPQHF,TGTGCCAGCATCCCCTTGGGGACAGGGCTTCCCCACAATCAGCCCCAGCATTTT
.,.,TRBV2,TRBJ2-1,CASRERTAGGEQFF,TGTGCCAGCAGAGAGAGGACCGCCGGAGGTGAGCAGTTCTTC
.,.,TRBV5-1,TRBJ2-7,CASSLGPGKLYEQYF,TGCGCCAGCAGCTTGGGTCCGGGGAAATTATACGAGCAGTACTTC
once,.,TRBV30,TRBJ2-3,CAWSVDTSQYF,TGTGCCTGGAGTGTGGACACCTCGCAGTATTTT
.,.,TRBV28,TRBJ1-5,CASSLLNQPQHF,TGTGCCAGCAGTTTACTCAATCAGCCCCAGCATTTT
.,TRBD1,TRBV28,TRBJ2-7,CASLEQGAYEQYF,TGTGCCAGCCTAGAACAGGGGGCTTACGAGCAGTACTTC
.,.,TRBV10-3,TRBJ2-5,CAISEKRWDTEQETQYF,TGTGCCATCAGTGAGAAGAGGTGGGACACGGAGCAAGAGACCCAGTACTTC
.,TRBD1,TRBV12-5,TRBJ2-7,CASGLSGTGEYEQYF,TGTGCTAGTGGTTTGTCCGGGACAGGAGAATACGAGCAGTACTTC
.,TRBD1,TRBV7-9,TRBJ1-4,CASSSIQGGDEKLFF,TGTGCCAGCAGCTCTATTCAGGGGGGCGATGAAAAACTGTTTTTT
.,TRBD1,TRBV29-1,TRBJ2-5,CSVTGQGEETQYF,TGCAGCGTTACCGGACAGGGAGAAGAGACCCAGTACTTC
.,.,TRBV18,TRBJ2-6,CASCRAGANVLTF,TGTGCCAGCTGCAGGGCTGGGGCCAACGTCCTGACTTTC
.,TRBD1,TRBV27,TRBJ1-2,CASRPGQGLSGYTF,TGTGCCAGCAGGCCGGGACAGGGGTTAAGTGGCTACACCTTC
.,.,TRBV19,TRBJ2-7,CASSIGEGPYEQYF,TGTGCCAGTAGTATTGGAGAGGGACCCTACGAGCAGTACTTC
.,.,TRBV10-3,TRBJ2-3,CAISASGGGGDTQYF,TGTGCCATCAGTGCCTCGGGGGGCGGGGGAGATACGCAGTATTTT
.,.,TRBV7-2,TRBJ2-3,CASSPTGDTQYF,TGTGCCAGCAGCCCTACAGGGGATACGCAGTATTTT
.,TRBD1,TRBV29-1,TRBJ1-5,CSATFGTAYSNQPQHF,TGCAGTGCAACCTTCGGGACAGCTTATAGCAATCAGCCCCAGCATTTT
.,TRBD1,TRBV7-9,TRBJ2-7,CASSPRSGRTGISYEQYF,TGTGCCAGCAGCCCAAGGTCAGGGAGGACAGGGATTTCCTACGAGCAGTACTTC
.,.,TRBV9,TRBJ2-3,CASSVESRALTDTQYF,TGTGCCAGCAGCGTAGAGAGCAGGGCCCTCACAGATACGCAGTATTTT
.,.,TRBV7-2,TRBJ1-1,CASSFRGGVTAFF,TGTGCCAGCAGCTTCCGGGGCGGGGTGACGGCTTTCTTT
.,.,TRBV5-4,TRBJ1-4,CASSLWEEDEKLFF,TGTGCCAGCAGCTTGTGGGAGGAAGATGAAAAACTGTTTTTT
.,TRBD1,TRBV5-1,TRBJ2-3,CASSPRDSSTDTQYF,TGCGCCAGCAGCCCGAGGGACAGTTCCACAGATACGCAGTATTTT
.,.,TRBV7-6,TRBJ2-1,CASSPVWGNEQFF,TGTGCCAGCAGCCCAGTGTGGGGGAATGAGCAGTTCTTC